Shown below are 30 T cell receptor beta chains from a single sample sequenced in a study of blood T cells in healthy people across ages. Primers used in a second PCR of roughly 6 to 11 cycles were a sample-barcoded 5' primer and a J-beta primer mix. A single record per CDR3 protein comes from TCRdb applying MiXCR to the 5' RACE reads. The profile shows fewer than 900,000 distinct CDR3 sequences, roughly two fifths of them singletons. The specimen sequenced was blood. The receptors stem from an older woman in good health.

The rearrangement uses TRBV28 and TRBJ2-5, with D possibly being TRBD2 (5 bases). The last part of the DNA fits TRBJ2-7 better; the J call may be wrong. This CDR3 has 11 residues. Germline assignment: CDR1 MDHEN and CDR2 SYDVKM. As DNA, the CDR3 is TGTGCCAGCATCGGGACCTACGAGCAGTACTTC. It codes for CASIGTYEQYF.

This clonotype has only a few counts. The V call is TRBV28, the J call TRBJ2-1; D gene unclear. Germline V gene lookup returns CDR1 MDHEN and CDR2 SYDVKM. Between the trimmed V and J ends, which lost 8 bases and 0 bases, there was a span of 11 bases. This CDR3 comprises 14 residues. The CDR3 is CASLGSISYNEQFF. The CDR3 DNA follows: TGTGCCAGCCTGGGGTCAATCTCCTACAATGAGCAGTTCTTC.

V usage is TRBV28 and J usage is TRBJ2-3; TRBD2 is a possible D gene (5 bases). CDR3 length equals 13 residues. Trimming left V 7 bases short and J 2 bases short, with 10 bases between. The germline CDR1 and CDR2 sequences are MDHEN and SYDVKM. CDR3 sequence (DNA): TGTGCCAGCAACGAGGGAGTCACAGATACGCAGTATTTT. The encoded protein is CASNEGVTDTQYF.

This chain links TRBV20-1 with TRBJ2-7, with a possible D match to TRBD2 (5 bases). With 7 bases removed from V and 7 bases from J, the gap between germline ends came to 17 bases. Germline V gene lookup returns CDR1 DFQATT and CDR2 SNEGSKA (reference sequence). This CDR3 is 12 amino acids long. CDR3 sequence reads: CSVWSTSGEQYF. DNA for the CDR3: TGCAGTGTGTGGTCTACCAGCGGTGAGCAGTACTTC.

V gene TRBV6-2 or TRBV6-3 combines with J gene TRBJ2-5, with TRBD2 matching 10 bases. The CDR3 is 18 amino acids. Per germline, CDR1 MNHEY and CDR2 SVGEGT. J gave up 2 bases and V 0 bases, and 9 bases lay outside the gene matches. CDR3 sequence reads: CASSYSPSLAGRQETQYF. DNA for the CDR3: TGTGCCAGCAGTTACTCTCCCTCACTAGCGGGACGGCAAGAGACCCAGTACTTC.

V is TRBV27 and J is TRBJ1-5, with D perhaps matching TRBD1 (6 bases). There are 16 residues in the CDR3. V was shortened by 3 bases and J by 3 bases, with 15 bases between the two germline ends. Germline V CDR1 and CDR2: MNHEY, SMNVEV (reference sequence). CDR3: CASSLSPTGLNQPQHF. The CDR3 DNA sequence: TGTGCCAGCAGTTTGTCCCCGACAGGTCTCAATCAGCCCCAGCATTTT.

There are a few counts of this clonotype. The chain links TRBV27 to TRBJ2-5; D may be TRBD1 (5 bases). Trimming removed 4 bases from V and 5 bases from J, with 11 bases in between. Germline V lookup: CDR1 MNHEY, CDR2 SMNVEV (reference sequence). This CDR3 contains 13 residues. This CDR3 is CASSSRAGETQYF. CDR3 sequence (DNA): TGTGCCAGCAGTTCTCGCGCAGGGGAGACCCAGTACTTC.

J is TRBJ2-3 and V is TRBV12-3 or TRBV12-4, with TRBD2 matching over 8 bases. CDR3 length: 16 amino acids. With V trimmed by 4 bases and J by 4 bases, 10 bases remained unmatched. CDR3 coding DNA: TGTGCCAGCAGTTCCCTGGCAGTACTAGCGGCAGATACGCAGTATTTT. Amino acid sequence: CASSSLAVLAADTQYF.

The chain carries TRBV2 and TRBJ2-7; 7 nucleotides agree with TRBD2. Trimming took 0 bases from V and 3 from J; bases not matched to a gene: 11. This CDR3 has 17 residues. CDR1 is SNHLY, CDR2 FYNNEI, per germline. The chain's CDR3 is CASSEAGYSGGFYEQYF. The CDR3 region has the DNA TGTGCCAGCAGTGAAGCTGGATACTCCGGGGGGTTCTACGAGCAGTACTTC.

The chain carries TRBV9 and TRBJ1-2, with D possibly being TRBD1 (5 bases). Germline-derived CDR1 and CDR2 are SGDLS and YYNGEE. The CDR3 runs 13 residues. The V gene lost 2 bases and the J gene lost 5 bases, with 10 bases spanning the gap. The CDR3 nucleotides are TGTGCCAGCAGCGTCCCCGGGACGTATGGCTACACCTTC. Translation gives CASSVPGTYGYTF.

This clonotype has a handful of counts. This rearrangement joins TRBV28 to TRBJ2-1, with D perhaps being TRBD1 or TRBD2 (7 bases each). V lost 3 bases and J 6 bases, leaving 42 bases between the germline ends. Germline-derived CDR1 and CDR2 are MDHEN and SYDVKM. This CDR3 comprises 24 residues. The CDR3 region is CASSFPDREVAGEIPSLGGNEQFF. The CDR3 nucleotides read TGTGCCAGCAGTTTCCCCGACAGGGAAGTGGCGGGAGAGATCCCGAGTTTGGGAGGCAATGAGCAGTTCTTC.

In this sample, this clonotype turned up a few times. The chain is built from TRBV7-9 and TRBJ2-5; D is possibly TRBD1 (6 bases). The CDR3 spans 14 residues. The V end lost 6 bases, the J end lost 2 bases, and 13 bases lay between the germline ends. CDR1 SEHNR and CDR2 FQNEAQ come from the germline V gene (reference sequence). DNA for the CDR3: TGTGCCAGCAGGCCAACCAGGGGTCAAGAGACCCAGTACTTC. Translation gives CASRPTRGQETQYF.

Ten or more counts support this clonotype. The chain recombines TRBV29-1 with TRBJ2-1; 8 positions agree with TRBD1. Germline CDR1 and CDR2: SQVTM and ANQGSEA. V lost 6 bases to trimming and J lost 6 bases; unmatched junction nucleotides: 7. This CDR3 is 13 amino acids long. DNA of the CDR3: TGCAGCGTGAGACAGGGGCGAGGCAATGAGCAGTTCTTC. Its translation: CSVRQGRGNEQFF.

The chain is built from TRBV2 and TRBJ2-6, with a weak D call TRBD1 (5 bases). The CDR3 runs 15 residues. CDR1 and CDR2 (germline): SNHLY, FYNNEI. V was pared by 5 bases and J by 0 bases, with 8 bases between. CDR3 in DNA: TGTGCCAGCAGTTTACAGGACTCTGGGGCCAACGTCCTGACTTTC. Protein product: CASSLQDSGANVLTF.

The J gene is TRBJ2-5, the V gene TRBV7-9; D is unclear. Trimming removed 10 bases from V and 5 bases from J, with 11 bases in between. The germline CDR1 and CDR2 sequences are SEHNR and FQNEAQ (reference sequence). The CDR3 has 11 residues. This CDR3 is CAIQRSETQYF. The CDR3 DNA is TGTGCCATCCAGAGGAGCGAGACCCAGTACTTC.

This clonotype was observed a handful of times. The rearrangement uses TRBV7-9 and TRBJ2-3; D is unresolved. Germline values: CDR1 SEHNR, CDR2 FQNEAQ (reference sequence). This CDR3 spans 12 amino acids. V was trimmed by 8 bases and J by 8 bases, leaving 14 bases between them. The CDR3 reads CASLSDGGTQYF. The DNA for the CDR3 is TGTGCCAGCCTCTCCGACGGCGGTACGCAGTATTTT.

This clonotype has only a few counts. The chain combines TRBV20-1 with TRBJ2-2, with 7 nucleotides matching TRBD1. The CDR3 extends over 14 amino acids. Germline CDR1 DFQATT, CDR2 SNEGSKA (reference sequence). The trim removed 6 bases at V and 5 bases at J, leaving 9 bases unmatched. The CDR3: CSATRPRGTGELFF. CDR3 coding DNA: TGCAGTGCCACACGCCCCAGGGGGACCGGGGAGCTGTTTTTT.

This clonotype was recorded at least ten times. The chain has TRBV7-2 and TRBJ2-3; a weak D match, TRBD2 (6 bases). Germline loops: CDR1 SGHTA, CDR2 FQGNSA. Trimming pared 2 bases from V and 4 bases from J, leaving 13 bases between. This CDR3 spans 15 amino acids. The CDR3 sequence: CASSLRLVGADTQYF. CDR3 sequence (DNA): TGTGCCAGCAGCTTACGACTAGTCGGGGCAGATACGCAGTATTTT.

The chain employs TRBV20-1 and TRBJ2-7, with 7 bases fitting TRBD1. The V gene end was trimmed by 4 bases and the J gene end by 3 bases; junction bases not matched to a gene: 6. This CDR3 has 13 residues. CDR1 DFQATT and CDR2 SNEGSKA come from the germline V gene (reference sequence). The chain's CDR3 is CSATGTAFYEQYF. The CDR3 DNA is TGCAGTGCTACCGGGACAGCTTTCTACGAGCAGTACTTC.

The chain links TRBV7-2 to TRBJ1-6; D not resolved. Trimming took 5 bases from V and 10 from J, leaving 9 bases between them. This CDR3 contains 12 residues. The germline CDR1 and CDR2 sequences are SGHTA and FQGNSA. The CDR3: CASSAQRSPLHF. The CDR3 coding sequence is TGTGCCAGCAGCGCCCAGCGGTCACCCCTCCACTTT.

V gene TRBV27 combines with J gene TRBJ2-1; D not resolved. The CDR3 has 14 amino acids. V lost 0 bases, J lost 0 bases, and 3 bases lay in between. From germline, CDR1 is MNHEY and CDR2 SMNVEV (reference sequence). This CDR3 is CASSLSNSYNEQFF. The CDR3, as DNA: TGTGCCAGCAGTTTATCCAACTCCTACAATGAGCAGTTCTTC.

The CDR3 coding sequence is TGTGCCAGCAGCTTAACAACGAGACAGGCCCTTAGGGAAAAACTGTTTTTT. Translating gives CASSLTTRQALREKLFF. The rearrangement joins TRBV5-6 to TRBJ1-4, with a tentative D call TRBD1 (6 bases). The V gene's germline CDR1 is SGHDT and CDR2 YYEEEE. Trimming pared 2 bases from V and 8 bases from J, leaving 22 bases between. The CDR3 extends over 17 amino acids.

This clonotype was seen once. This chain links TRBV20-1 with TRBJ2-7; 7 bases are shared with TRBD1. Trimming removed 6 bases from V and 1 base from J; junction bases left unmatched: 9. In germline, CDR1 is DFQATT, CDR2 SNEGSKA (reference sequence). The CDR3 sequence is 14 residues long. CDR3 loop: CSARGQAWSYEQYF. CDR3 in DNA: TGCAGTGCCCGAGGACAGGCTTGGTCCTACGAGCAGTACTTC.

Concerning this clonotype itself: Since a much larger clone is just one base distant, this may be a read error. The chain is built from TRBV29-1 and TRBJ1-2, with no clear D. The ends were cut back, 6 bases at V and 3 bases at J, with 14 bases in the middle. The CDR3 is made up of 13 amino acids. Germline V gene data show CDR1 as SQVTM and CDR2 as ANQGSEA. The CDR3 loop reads CSVVAGVDYGYTF. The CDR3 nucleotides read TGCAGCGTCGTCGCCGGGGTGGACTATGGCTACACCTTC.

DNA for the CDR3: TGTGCCAGCAGTCCCAGGTTCCTGGAGACCCAGTACTTC. This gives the protein CASSPRFLETQYF. The rearrangement joins TRBV6-5 to TRBJ2-5; D unclear. Germline-derived CDR1 and CDR2 are MNHEY and SVGAGI. Trimming pared 5 bases from V and 5 bases from J, leaving 12 bases between. The CDR3 totals 13 residues.

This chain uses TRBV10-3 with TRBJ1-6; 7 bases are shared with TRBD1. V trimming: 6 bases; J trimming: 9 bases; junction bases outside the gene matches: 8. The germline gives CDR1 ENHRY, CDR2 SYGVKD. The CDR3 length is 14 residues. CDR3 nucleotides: TGTGCCATCAGGTCCGGGACAGACGGTTCACCCCTCCACTTT. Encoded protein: CAIRSGTDGSPLHF.

CDR3 protein: CASSYGTVTDTQYF. Here the CDR3 DNA reads TGTGCCAGCAGTTACGGCACGGTCACAGATACGCAGTATTTT. The chain has TRBV6-2 or TRBV6-3 and TRBJ2-3, with unresolved D. The V gene's germline CDR1 is MNHEY and CDR2 SVGEGT. With 2 bases removed from V and 2 bases from J, the gap between germline ends came to 8 bases. The CDR3 loop spans 14 amino acids.

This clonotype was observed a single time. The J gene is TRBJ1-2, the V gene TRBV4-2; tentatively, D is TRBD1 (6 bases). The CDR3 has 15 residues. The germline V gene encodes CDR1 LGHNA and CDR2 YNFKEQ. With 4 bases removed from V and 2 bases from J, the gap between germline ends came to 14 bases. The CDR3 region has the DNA TGTGCCAGCAGCCCCGAGACAGGAACGAACTATGGCTACACCTTC. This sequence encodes CASSPETGTNYGYTF.

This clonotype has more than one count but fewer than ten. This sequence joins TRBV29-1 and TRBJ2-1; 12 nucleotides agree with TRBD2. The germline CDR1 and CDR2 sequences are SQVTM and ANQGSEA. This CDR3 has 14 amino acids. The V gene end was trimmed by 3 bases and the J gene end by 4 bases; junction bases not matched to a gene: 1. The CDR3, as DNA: TGCAGCGTTGAGACTAGCGGGAGTTACAATGAGCAGTTCTTC. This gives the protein CSVETSGSYNEQFF.

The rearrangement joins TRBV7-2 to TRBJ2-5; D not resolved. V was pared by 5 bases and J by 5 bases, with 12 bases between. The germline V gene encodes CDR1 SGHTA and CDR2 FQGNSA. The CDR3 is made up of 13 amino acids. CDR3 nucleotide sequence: TGTGCCAGCAGCCCCCCCCCAGTTGAGACCCAGTACTTC. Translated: CASSPPPVETQYF.